Following are 26 T cell receptor beta chains from one sample sequenced in a study of cytomegalovirus exposure and HLA in healthy donors. 60 Vbeta and 13 Jbeta primers were used in PCR. Sequencing used immunoSEQ multiplex PCR; TCRdb keeps in-frame clones, though not all of them. The sample has some 110,000 clones; approximately 80% are singletons. The sequenced sample consisted of PBMCs. These receptor sequences come from a woman in her 40s in good health and CMV-seronegative.

The chain carries TRBV19 and TRBJ1-5; tentative D call: TRBD1 (6 bases). This CDR3 has 14 amino acids. Per the germline V gene, CDR1 is LNHDA and CDR2 is SQIVND (reference sequence). V was trimmed by 6 bases and J by 7 bases, leaving 16 bases between them. CDR3 region: CASRNIGQGQPQHF. The CDR3 DNA reads TGTGCCAGTAGGAATATCGGGCAGGGGCAGCCCCAGCATTTT.

The genes are TRBV11-2 and TRBJ2-1; TRBD2 matches at 9 bases. Germline CDR1 is SGHAT and CDR2 is FQNNGV. CDR3 length equals 16 residues. V dropped 5 bases and J dropped 0; count of bases not matched to a gene: 5. This chain's CDR3 is CASSVHSGGSYNEQFF. The CDR3 DNA is TGTGCCAGCAGCGTGCATAGCGGGGGCTCCTACAATGAGCAGTTCTTC.

V gene TRBV7-3 combines with J gene TRBJ1-1; weak D call: TRBD1 (6 bases). The CDR3 spans 14 residues. Trimming shortened V by 2 bases and J by 0 bases, and 7 bases separated the two germline ends. Germline values: CDR1 SGHTA, CDR2 FQGTGA. The CDR3 DNA reads as TGTGCCAGCAGCTTAGGGGGCTTGAACACTGAAGCTTTCTTT. Its protein product is CASSLGGLNTEAFF.

The rearrangement joins TRBV9 to TRBJ2-5, with D possibly matching TRBD2 (6 bases). The CDR3 is 17 residues long. Trimming shortened V by 2 bases and J by 0 bases, and 17 bases separated the two germline ends. Looked up from germline, CDR1 is SGDLS and CDR2 is YYNGEE. In nucleotides, the CDR3 is TGTGCCAGCAGCGTTGGAGGGGCGCCCGGAGACCAAGAGACCCAGTACTTC. Protein product: CASSVGGAPGDQETQYF.

V usage is TRBV28 and J usage is TRBJ2-7, with 13 positions matching TRBD2. CDR1 and CDR2 (germline): MDHEN, SYDVKM. The J segment lost 4 bases and the V segment lost 6 bases, leaving 9 bases of the junction unmatched. This CDR3 is 16 amino acids long. The CDR3 sequence: CASSRGLAGEGYEQYF. The CDR3 nucleotides are TGTGCCAGCAGCCGTGGACTAGCGGGAGAGGGTTACGAGCAGTACTTC. The entire variable domain, with the rest obtained from reference TRBV28 and TRBJ2-7, is as follows: DVKVTQSSRYLVKRTGEKVFLECVQDMDHENMFWYRQDPGLGLRLIYFSYDVKMKEKGDIPEGYSVSREKKERFSLILESASTNQTSMYLCASSRGLAGEGYEQYFGPGTRLTVT.

The V gene is TRBV18, the J gene TRBJ2-7, with a weak D call TRBD1 (5 bases). V lost 6 bases and J lost 1, with 10 bases in between. Looked up from germline, CDR1 is KGHSH and CDR2 is LQKENI. CDR3 length: 13 amino acids. The CDR3 is CASSPDISYEQYF. In nucleotides, the CDR3 is TGTGCCAGCTCGCCGGACATTTCCTACGAGCAGTACTTC.

The CDR3 nucleotides read TGTGCCAGCAGGGCAAACACCATATATTTT. Its protein is CASRANTIYF. This rearrangement joins TRBV2 to TRBJ1-3; D is unresolved. The germline gives CDR1 SNHLY, CDR2 FYNNEI. The CDR3 sequence is 10 residues long. V lost 6 bases to trimming and J lost 6 bases, with 3 bases between them. Combining the CDR3 with reference TRBV2 and TRBJ1-3 gives the whole variable domain EPEVTQTPSHQVTQMGQEVILRCVPISNHLYFYWYRQILGQKVEFLVSFYNNEISEKSEIFDDQFSVERPDGSNFTLKIRSTKLEDSAMYFCASRANTIYFGEGSWLTVV.

CDR3: CASGQRSGVYSYNEQFF. The CDR3 coding sequence is TGTGCCAGCGGACAAAGATCGGGAGTCTATTCCTACAATGAGCAGTTCTTC. The J gene is TRBJ2-1, the V gene TRBV7-2; a weak D match, TRBD2 (6 bases). The germline CDR1 and CDR2 sequences are SGHTA and FQGNSA. V lost 8 bases and J 1 base, leaving 21 bases between the germline ends. The CDR3 length is 17 residues.

The CDR3 DNA follows: TGTGCCAGCAGTGAGAGTCCCGGGTCTGAGCAGTACTTC. This codes for CASSESPGSEQYF. The chain carries TRBV6-4 and TRBJ2-7; no definite D call. Germline-derived CDR1 and CDR2 are MRHNA and SNTAGT. There are 13 residues in the CDR3. Trimming stripped 3 bases from V and 7 bases from J, with 13 bases between.

V usage is TRBV19 and J usage is TRBJ2-1; 7 positions agree with TRBD1. The germline CDR1 and CDR2 sequences are LNHDA and SQIVND (reference sequence). The CDR3 is made up of 13 amino acids. V lost 5 bases and J lost 9; bases outside the gene matches: 7. CDR3 sequence reads: CASSRQGVGEQFF. The DNA of the CDR3 is TGTGCCAGTAGTCGGCAGGGGGTCGGTGAGCAGTTCTTC.

CDR3 residues: CASSLTGVEKLFF. The CDR3 DNA reads TGTGCCAGCAGCTTAACGGGAGTAGAAAAACTGTTTTTT. The genes are TRBV7-2 and TRBJ1-4, with D unclear. Germline-derived CDR1 and CDR2 are SGHTA and FQGNSA. Trimming left V 2 bases short and J 8 bases short, with 9 bases between. CDR3 length equals 13 residues.

The J gene is TRBJ2-5, the V gene TRBV7-9; TRBD2 matches 9 bases. V gave up 2 bases and J gave up 2 bases; unmatched junction bases: 9. This CDR3 is built from 17 residues. CDR1 and CDR2 from the germline V gene are SEHNR and FQNEAQ (reference sequence). The CDR3 region has the DNA TGTGCCAGCAGCTTAAACCCTGGGACTAGCAGGCAAGAGACCCAGTACTTC. This encodes CASSLNPGTSRQETQYF.

This clone was observed a few times. J is TRBJ1-5 and V is TRBV4-2; TRBD1 aligns across 8 bases. CDR1 is LGHNA and CDR2 is YNFKEQ in the germline V gene. Trimming cost V 5 bases and J 6 bases; bases outside gene matches: 9. The CDR3 totals 15 residues. The CDR3 nucleotides read TGTGCCAGCAGCGTACAGGGGGAATGGGCTCAGCCCCAGCATTTT. Protein sequence: CASSVQGEWAQPQHF.

This chain links TRBV5-8 with TRBJ2-5, with TRBD1 matching over 7 bases. V shed 3 bases and J 4 bases; nucleotides not matched to a gene: 15. This CDR3 comprises 17 residues. Germline V gene data show CDR1 as SGHTS and CDR2 as YDEGEE. The chain's CDR3 is CASSWEDRVMLIETQYF. The CDR3 coding sequence is TGTGCCAGCAGCTGGGAAGACAGGGTCATGTTAATAGAGACCCAGTACTTC.

This clone was observed a single time. The V and J genes are TRBV5-6 and TRBJ2-7; TRBD2 aligns across 11 bases. CDR1 and CDR2 from the germline V gene are SGHDT and YYEEEE. The CDR3 is made up of 14 amino acids. J lost 7 bases, V lost 4 bases, and 7 bases had no gene match. The CDR3 loop is CASSPLAGADEQYF. The CDR3 DNA sequence: TGTGCCAGCAGCCCACTAGCGGGAGCGGATGAGCAGTACTTC.

This sequence joins TRBV7-2 and TRBJ2-7, with 9 bases that match TRBD1. V shed 11 bases and J 12 bases; nucleotides not matched to a gene: 14. CDR1 is SGHTA, CDR2 FQGNSA, per germline. CDR3 length: 12 amino acids. The CDR3 bases are TGTGCCTCCAGTAAAATGGGGACAGGGCGGTACTTC. Translating it yields CASSKMGTGRYF.

The J gene is TRBJ2-1, the V gene TRBV13; D ambiguous. Germline lookup yields CDR1 PRHDT and CDR2 FYEKMQ (reference sequence). The CDR3 length is 14 residues. The ends were cut back, 5 bases at V and 6 bases at J, with 14 bases in the middle. CDR3 protein: CASSPPPRVNEQFF. The DNA of the CDR3 is TGTGCCAGCAGCCCCCCACCTCGGGTCAATGAGCAGTTCTTC. Full variable domain (rest looked up from reference TRBV13 and TRBJ2-1): AAGVIQSPRHLIKEKRETATLKCYPIPRHDTVYWYQQGPGQDPQFLISFYEKMQSDKGSIPDRFSAQQFSDYHSELNMSSLELGDSALYFCASSPPPRVNEQFFGPGTRLTVL.

The chain has TRBV19 and TRBJ2-4, with D perhaps matching TRBD2 (6 bases). The V gene lost 3 bases and the J gene lost 0 bases, with 9 bases spanning the gap. This CDR3 contains 15 residues. The germline gives CDR1 LNHDA, CDR2 SQIVND (reference sequence). The CDR3 DNA follows: TGTGCCAGTAGTATCGGGGGATTAGCCAAAAACATTCAGTACTTC. It is translated as CASSIGGLAKNIQYF.

This clone appeared a few times. For the CDR3, the DNA is TGTGCCAGCAGCTCGGGACAACCCACCGGGGAGCTGTTTTTT. Translated, it gives CASSSGQPTGELFF. The rearrangement joins TRBV7-3 to TRBJ2-2; D may be TRBD1 (6 bases). Trimming took off 4 bases at V and 4 bases at J, with 10 bases between the two ends. CDR1 and CDR2 from the germline V gene are SGHTA and FQGTGA. The CDR3 has 14 amino acids.

This chain uses TRBV6-5 with TRBJ2-3; 7 bases map to TRBD1. V lost 6 bases, J lost 8 bases, and 8 bases stayed unmatched. Germline-derived CDR1 and CDR2 are MNHEY and SVGAGI. This CDR3 has 13 residues. The chain's CDR3 is CASRRQGVGTQYF. The CDR3 DNA follows: TGTGCCAGCAGAAGACAGGGAGTCGGTACGCAGTATTTT.

CDR3 DNA: TGTGCCAGCAGCTTAGAGGGGGACGAGCAGTACTTC. Its translation: CASSLEGDEQYF. The chain links TRBV7-6 to TRBJ2-7, with D tentatively TRBD1 (6 bases). The CDR3 is 12 residues long. Per germline, CDR1 SGHVS and CDR2 FNYEAQ. The germline V and J ends were trimmed by 1 base and 5 bases, with 6 bases remaining between them.

This clone appeared a few times. The chain uses TRBV7-9 and TRBJ2-7; D may be TRBD1 (6 bases). The CDR3 consists of 15 residues. The V gene's germline CDR1 is SEHNR and CDR2 FQNEAQ (reference sequence). V lost 5 bases and J 1 base, leaving 15 bases between the germline ends. The CDR3 loop is CASSDLQGHSYEQYF. The CDR3 DNA reads as TGTGCCAGCAGCGACCTCCAGGGACATTCCTACGAGCAGTACTTC. Full variable domain (remainder filled in from reference TRBV7-9 and TRBJ2-7): DTGVSQNPRHKITKRGQNVTFRCDPISEHNRLYWYRQTLGQGPEFLTYFQNEAQLEKSRLLSDRFSAERPKGSFSTLEIQRTEQGDSAMYLCASSDLQGHSYEQYFGPGTRLTVT.

In this sample, this clone turned up a few times. The chain's CDR3 is CASSAGTAGYEQYF. The CDR3, as DNA: TGTGCCAGCAGTGCCGGGACAGCAGGCTACGAGCAGTACTTC. V gene TRBV27 combines with J gene TRBJ2-7, with 7 bases identical to TRBD1. The J segment lost 3 bases and the V segment lost 5 bases, leaving 7 bases of the junction unmatched. Germline-derived CDR1 and CDR2 are MNHEY and SMNVEV (reference sequence). The CDR3 has 14 residues.

This rearrangement joins TRBV4-2 to TRBJ2-3; a weak D match, TRBD1 (6 bases). This CDR3 is built from 15 residues. Germline V gene data show CDR1 as LGHNA and CDR2 as YNFKEQ. The V end lost 0 bases, the J end lost 8 bases, and 15 bases lay between the germline ends. CDR3 in DNA: TGTGCCAGCAGCCAAGAAGCCAGACAGGAAGGTACGCAGTATTTT. It specifies CASSQEARQEGTQYF.

For this clone: This sample also contains other DNA sequences that code for the same CDR3. This chain links TRBV27 with TRBJ1-2; D is perhaps TRBD1 (5 bases). The germline V gene encodes CDR1 MNHEY and CDR2 SMNVEV (reference sequence). CDR3 size: 12 residues. Trimming took 5 bases from V and 4 from J, leaving 8 bases between them. The CDR3: CASSQQGYGYTF. Here the CDR3 DNA reads TGTGCCAGCAGTCAGCAGGGCTATGGCTACACCTTC.

CDR3 sequence: CASSQSLQPQHF. CDR3 nucleotides: TGTGCCAGCAGCCAGTCTCTTCAGCCCCAGCATTTT. J is TRBJ1-5 and V is TRBV7-2; the D is unclear. Deletions cut 5 bases from V and 6 bases from J, with 8 bases between. The germline V gene has CDR1 SGHTA and CDR2 FQGNSA. This CDR3 has 12 amino acids.